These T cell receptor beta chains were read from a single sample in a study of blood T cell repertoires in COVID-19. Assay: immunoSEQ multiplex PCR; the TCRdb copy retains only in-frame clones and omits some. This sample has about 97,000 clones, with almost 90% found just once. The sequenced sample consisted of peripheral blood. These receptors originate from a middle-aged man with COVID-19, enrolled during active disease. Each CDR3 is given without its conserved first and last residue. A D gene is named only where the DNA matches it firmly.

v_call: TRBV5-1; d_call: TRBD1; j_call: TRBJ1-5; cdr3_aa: ASSSGTGGNQPQH
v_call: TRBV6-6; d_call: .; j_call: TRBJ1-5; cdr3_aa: ASSYPHRDQPQH
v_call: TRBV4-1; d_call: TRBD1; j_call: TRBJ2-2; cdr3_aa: ASSGTGTGVTGELF
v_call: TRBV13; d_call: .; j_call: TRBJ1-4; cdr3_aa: ASSLGQGAPNEKLF
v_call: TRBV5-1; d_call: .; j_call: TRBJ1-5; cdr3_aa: ASSASGLSNQPQH
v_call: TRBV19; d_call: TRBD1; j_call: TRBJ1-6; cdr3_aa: ASSFPGQVNSPLH
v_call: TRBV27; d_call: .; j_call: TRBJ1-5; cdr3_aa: ASSLFMAGEWPQH
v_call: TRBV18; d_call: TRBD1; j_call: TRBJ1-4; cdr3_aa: ASSLRDRNNEKLF
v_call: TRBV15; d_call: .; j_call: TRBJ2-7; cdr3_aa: ATSRGRGQEDYEQY
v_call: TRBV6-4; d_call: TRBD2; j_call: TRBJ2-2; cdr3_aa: ASSAGGGTGELF
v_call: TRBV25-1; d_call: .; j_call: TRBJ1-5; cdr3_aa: ASSQYSNQPQH
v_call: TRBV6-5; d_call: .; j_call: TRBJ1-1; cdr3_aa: ASSYARAGTEAF
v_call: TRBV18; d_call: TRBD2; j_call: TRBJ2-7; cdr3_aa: ASSPQTSGGASSYEQY
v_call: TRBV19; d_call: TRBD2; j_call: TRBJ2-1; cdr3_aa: ASSIPRLAGGTDNEQF
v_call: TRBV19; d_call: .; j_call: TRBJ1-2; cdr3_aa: ATTRRGNPHYGYT
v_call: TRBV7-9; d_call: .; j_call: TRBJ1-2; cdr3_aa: ASSLSAGEYGYT
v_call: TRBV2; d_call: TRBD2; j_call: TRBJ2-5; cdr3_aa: ASSAPGLAGVHGLRAQY
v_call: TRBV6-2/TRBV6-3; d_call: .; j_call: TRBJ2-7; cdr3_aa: ASSYSSQGPSYEQY
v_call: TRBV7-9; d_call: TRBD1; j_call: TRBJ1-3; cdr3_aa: ASSSRQGSSGNTIY
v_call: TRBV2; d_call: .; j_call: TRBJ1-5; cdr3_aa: ASSEQGRAYEPQH
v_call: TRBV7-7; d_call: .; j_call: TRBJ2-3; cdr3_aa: ASSFTGSDTQY
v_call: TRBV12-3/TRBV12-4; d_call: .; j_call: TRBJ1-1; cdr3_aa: ASSSWNTEAF
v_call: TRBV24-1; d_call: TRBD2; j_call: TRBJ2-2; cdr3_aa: ATSDPLGGGGGASNTGELF
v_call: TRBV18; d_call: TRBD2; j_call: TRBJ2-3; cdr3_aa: ASCRGLAGGTDTQY
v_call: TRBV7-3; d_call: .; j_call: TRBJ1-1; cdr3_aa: ASRSTERMEEAF
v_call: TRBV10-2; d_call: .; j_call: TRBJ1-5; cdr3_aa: ASSRTVSNQPQH
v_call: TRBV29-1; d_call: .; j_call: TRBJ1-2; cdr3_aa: SVDGGGYGYT
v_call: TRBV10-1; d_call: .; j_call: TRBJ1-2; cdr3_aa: ASSVQGPTVGYT
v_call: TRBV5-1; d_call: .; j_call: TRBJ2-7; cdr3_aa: ASSTSVGVEQY
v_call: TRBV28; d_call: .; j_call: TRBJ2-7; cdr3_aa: ASSPGPGMEQY
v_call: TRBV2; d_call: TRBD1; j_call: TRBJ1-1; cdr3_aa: ASRPGQGAAEAF
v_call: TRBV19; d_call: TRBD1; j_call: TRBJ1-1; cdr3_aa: ASSVRGTGNTEAF
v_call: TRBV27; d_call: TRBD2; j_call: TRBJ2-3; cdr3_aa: ASRRLAGYDTDTQY
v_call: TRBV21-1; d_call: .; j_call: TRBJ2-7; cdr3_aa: ASRKGSSGGPSSYEQY
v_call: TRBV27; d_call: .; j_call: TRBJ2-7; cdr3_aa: ASSVRRGYEQY
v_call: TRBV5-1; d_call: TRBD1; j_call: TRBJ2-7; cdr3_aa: ASSLAQGAYEQY
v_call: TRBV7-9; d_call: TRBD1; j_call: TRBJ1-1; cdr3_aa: ASSQLDRGGSEAF